A selection of T cell receptor beta chains follows, all from one sample in a study of metastatic and nonmetastatic thyroid tumors. TCRdb reanalyzed the PCR reads via MiXCR. The table has approximately 13,000 clones, around 25% seen once. The specimen was adjacent normal tissue. These receptors were collected from a female donor with papillary thyroid cancer or a benign thyroid nodule (not recorded which). Some clones in this sample may be carry-over from other donors' samples. Both conserved end residues are part of each CDR3. Fields, in order: V gene, clone size, J gene, D gene, CDR3 protein, CDR3 DNA. A D gene is named only where the DNA matches it firmly. Rows may omit the clone size; those that give it use once, few, many or a size class.

v_call: TRBV7-9; clone_size: medium-sized; j_call: TRBJ2-6; d_call: -; cdr3_aa: CASRRQAGANVLTF; cdr3_nt: TGTGCCAGCAGGAGACAGGCTGGGGCCAACGTCCTGACTTTC
v_call: TRBV6-5; clone_size: -; j_call: TRBJ2-7; d_call: TRBD1; cdr3_aa: CASSYSPGTGVEQYF; cdr3_nt: TGTGCCAGCAGTTACTCGCCCGGGACAGGGGTCGAGCAGTACTTC
v_call: TRBV28; clone_size: few; j_call: TRBJ2-1; d_call: -; cdr3_aa: CASSFQGLLEQFF; cdr3_nt: TGTGCCAGCAGTTTTCAGGGTCTGCTTGAGCAGTTCTTC
v_call: TRBV10-2; clone_size: -; j_call: TRBJ2-7; d_call: -; cdr3_aa: CATGHPYEQYF; cdr3_nt: TGCGCCACAGGGCATCCCTACGAGCAGTACTTC
v_call: TRBV18; clone_size: many; j_call: TRBJ1-2; d_call: TRBD1; cdr3_aa: CASSVGQGNGYTF; cdr3_nt: TGTGCCAGCTCAGTGGGACAGGGAAACGGCTACACCTTC
v_call: TRBV13; clone_size: -; j_call: TRBJ1-2; d_call: -; cdr3_aa: CASSLGSGTVGDGYTF; cdr3_nt: TGTGCCAGCAGCTTAGGGTCCGGGACGGTTGGGGATGGCTACACCTTC
v_call: TRBV20-1; clone_size: -; j_call: TRBJ2-5; d_call: TRBD2; cdr3_aa: CSARGGREGETHYF; cdr3_nt: TGCAGTGCTAGAGGCGGCAGGGAGGGAGAGACGCATTACTTC
v_call: TRBV4-3; clone_size: -; j_call: TRBJ1-5; d_call: TRBD1; cdr3_aa: CASSLHHTGGQPQHF; cdr3_nt: TGCGCCAGCAGCCTTCACCATACAGGGGGTCAGCCCCAGCATTTT
v_call: TRBV5-1; clone_size: -; j_call: TRBJ2-1; d_call: TRBD2; cdr3_aa: CASSSGLAVYNEQFF; cdr3_nt: TGCGCCAGCAGCTCAGGACTAGCGGTATACAATGAGCAGTTCTTC
v_call: TRBV6-5; clone_size: few; j_call: TRBJ1-1; d_call: -; cdr3_aa: CASSYRQTQSQEAFF; cdr3_nt: TGTGCCAGCAGTTACCGACAGACCCAGAGTCAAGAAGCTTTCTTT
v_call: TRBV7-9; clone_size: -; j_call: TRBJ1-2; d_call: -; cdr3_aa: CASSLASGNYGYTF; cdr3_nt: TGTGCCAGCAGCTTAGCGAGTGGGAACTATGGCTACACCTTC
v_call: TRBV11-1; clone_size: many; j_call: TRBJ2-7; d_call: -; cdr3_aa: CASSLTNYEQYF; cdr3_nt: TGTGCCAGCAGTCTTACCAACTACGAGCAGTACTTC
v_call: TRBV24-1; clone_size: few; j_call: TRBJ2-3; d_call: -; cdr3_aa: CATSDPSGSTSTDTQYF; cdr3_nt: TGTGCCACCAGTGACCCCTCGGGCTCGACTAGCACAGATACGCAGTATTTT
v_call: TRBV9; clone_size: few; j_call: TRBJ2-6; d_call: TRBD2; cdr3_aa: CASSERGISTGANVLTF; cdr3_nt: TGTGCCAGCAGCGAGCGGGGAATCTCTACTGGGGCCAACGTCCTGACTTTC
v_call: TRBV5-1; clone_size: -; j_call: TRBJ1-5; d_call: -; cdr3_aa: CASRRPRNQPQHF; cdr3_nt: TGCGCCAGCAGAAGACCGCGCAATCAGCCCCAGCATTTT
v_call: TRBV27; clone_size: -; j_call: TRBJ1-6; d_call: -; cdr3_aa: CASSLDRGSPLHF; cdr3_nt: TGTGCCAGCAGTTTGGACCGGGGATCACCCCTCCACTTT
v_call: TRBV6-1; clone_size: -; j_call: TRBJ1-3; d_call: -; cdr3_aa: CATKSSGNTIYF; cdr3_nt: TGTGCCACTAAGAGTTCTGGAAACACCATATATTTT
v_call: TRBV12-3/TRBV12-4; clone_size: -; j_call: TRBJ2-7; d_call: -; cdr3_aa: CASSLGTVGDQYF; cdr3_nt: TGTGCGAGCAGTTTAGGGACCGTCGGCGATCAGTACTTC